One sample yielded the 28 T cell receptor beta chains listed below, sequenced in a study of beta chain features in type 1 diabetes. cDNA synthesis used the whole RNA isolate, giving expressed TCRB sequences. The table came from immunoSEQ multiplex PCR; TCRdb's copy has only in-frame clones and leaves some out. The table lists about 340,000 clones, less than 15% of them singletons. These receptors have no known antigen. General study findings and limits: Moderate yet significant TCRB CDR3 shortening was seen in Type 1 diabetes patients in all four CD4+ subsets.

Sequences were obtained from naive CD4+ T cells from blood. Receptors were obtained from a woman younger than 35 with type 1 diabetes.

This clone was found a few times. The chain links TRBV29-1 to TRBJ2-7; D is unclear. The CDR3 runs 14 residues. The V end was cut by 1 base, the J end by 2 bases, with 12 bases between. The germline CDR1 and CDR2 sequences are SQVTM and ANQGSEA. CDR3 amino acids: CSVEVGSRTYEQYF. CDR3 nucleotides: TGCAGCGTTGAAGTCGGGTCTAGGACCTACGAGCAGTACTTC.

This clone appeared a few times. The chain has TRBV6-6 and TRBJ2-7; 8 bases are shared with TRBD1. Trimming removed 8 bases from V and 2 bases from J; junction bases left unmatched: 2. The germline gives CDR1 MNHNY, CDR2 SVGAGI (reference sequence). The CDR3 runs to 12 residues. CDR3 region: CASGGQAYEQYV. The CDR3 coding sequence is TGTGCCAGCGGGGGACAGGCCTACGAGCAGTACGTC.

The CDR3, as DNA: TGTGCCAGCAGAGGTATTGGGGCCAATGAGCAGTTCTTC. Translated: CASRGIGANEQFF. The gene calls are TRBV5-8 and TRBJ2-1, with D possibly being TRBD1 (5 bases). The V end lost 5 bases, the J end lost 6 bases, and 12 bases lay between the germline ends. CDR1 SGHTS and CDR2 YDEGEE come from the germline V gene. This CDR3 is built from 13 residues.

This clone was detected only a few times. The chain uses TRBV5-1 and TRBJ2-1, with TRBD1 matching over 9 bases. The germline V gene has CDR1 SGHRS and CDR2 YFSETQ. V lost 4 bases, J lost 1 base, and 6 bases stayed unmatched. This CDR3 is built from 16 residues. CDR3 amino acids: CASSIRGQGSYNEQFF. CDR3 DNA sequence: TGCGCCAGCAGCATTAGAGGACAGGGGTCCTACAATGAGCAGTTCTTC.

This clone was detected a few times. This rearrangement joins TRBV4-3 to TRBJ2-3; 8 nucleotides line up with TRBD2. Trimming removed 1 base from V and 3 bases from J; junction bases left unmatched: 3. The CDR3 runs 15 residues. Germline values: CDR1 LGHNA, CDR2 YSLEER. In DNA form, the CDR3 reads TGCGCCAGCAGCCAAGTTGCGGGAGGAACAGATACGCAGTATTTT. Amino acid sequence: CASSQVAGGTDTQYF.

CDR3 nucleotide sequence: TGTGCCAGCGTCCAGAGCGGAATGATTACCTACTATGGCTACACCTTC. It specifies CASVQSGMITYYGYTF. The chain has TRBV28 and TRBJ1-2; D is uncertain. The CDR3 length is 16 residues. V gave up 8 bases and J gave up 3 bases, with 22 bases separating them. Per the germline V gene, CDR1 is MDHEN and CDR2 is SYDVKM.

The chain uses TRBV5-1 and TRBJ1-2; the match to TRBD1 covers 7 bases. J lost 5 bases, V lost 2 bases, and 9 bases had no gene match. Germline lookup yields CDR1 SGHRS and CDR2 YFSETQ. The CDR3 extends over 15 amino acids. CDR3 residues: CASSLQGIVEYGYTF. DNA of the CDR3: TGCGCCAGCAGCTTACAGGGGATTGTGGAATATGGCTACACCTTC. The whole variable domain, remainder taken from reference TRBV5-1 and TRBJ1-2, is KAGVTQTPRYLIKTRGQQVTLSCSPISGHRSVSWYQQTPGQGLQFLFEYFSETQRNKGNFPGRFSGRQFSNSRSEMNVSTLELGDSALYLCASSLQGIVEYGYTFGSGTRLTVV.

The chain links TRBV28 to TRBJ2-4, with TRBD1 matching 10 bases. Per germline, CDR1 MDHEN and CDR2 SYDVKM. The V gene end was trimmed by 5 bases and the J gene end by 0 bases; junction bases not matched to a gene: 7. The CDR3 sequence is 17 residues long. This CDR3 reads CASSMGQGRLAKNIQYF. CDR3 coding DNA: TGTGCCAGCAGTATGGGACAGGGGAGGCTAGCCAAAAACATTCAGTACTTC.

This clone was detected only once. The chain couples TRBV9 to TRBJ1-3; the D gene is possibly TRBD1 (5 bases). CDR1 is SGDLS, CDR2 YYNGEE, per germline. The CDR3 runs to 15 residues. Trimming stripped 4 bases from V and 0 bases from J, with 11 bases between. This chain's CDR3 is CASSPDRASGNTIYF. The CDR3, as DNA: TGTGCCAGCAGCCCTGACAGAGCCTCTGGAAACACCATATATTTT.

V is TRBV28 and J is TRBJ2-4, with 8 bases identical to TRBD1. Per germline, CDR1 MDHEN and CDR2 SYDVKM. J was trimmed by 1 base and V by 4 bases; bases with no gene match: 3. The CDR3 is 15 amino acids. CDR3 sequence (DNA): TGTGCCAGCAGTTGGACAGGGTCGGCCAAAAACATTCAGTACTTC. It specifies CASSWTGSAKNIQYF. The full variable domain, rest sourced from reference TRBV28 and TRBJ2-4, is DVKVTQSSRYLVKRTGEKVFLECVQDMDHENMFWYRQDPGLGLRLIYFSYDVKMKEKGDIPEGYSVSREKKERFSLILESASTNQTSMYLCASSWTGSAKNIQYFGAGTRLSVL.

V gene TRBV11-3 combines with J gene TRBJ1-3; 8 bases fit TRBD1. Trimming cost V 5 bases and J 4 bases; bases outside gene matches: 10. CDR3 size: 16 residues. Per germline, CDR1 SGHNT and CDR2 YENEEA. The CDR3 spells CASSPTGAASGNTIYF. DNA of the CDR3: TGTGCCAGCAGCCCGACAGGGGCTGCCAGCGGAAACACCATATATTTT. The full variable domain, rest sourced from reference TRBV11-3 and TRBJ1-3, is EAGVVQSPRYKIIEKKQPVAFWCNPISGHNTLYWYLQNLGQGPELLIRYENEEAVDDSQLPKDRFSAERLKGVDSTLKIQPAELGDSAVYLCASSPTGAASGNTIYFGEGSWLTVV.

This clone was detected a few times. The chain combines TRBV7-2 with TRBJ1-2; 7 positions agree with TRBD1. Germline CDR1 and CDR2: SGHTA and FQGNSA. This CDR3 region has 13 residues. V was pared by 5 bases and J by 8 bases, with 8 bases of the junction left unmatched. In DNA form, the CDR3 reads TGTGCCAGCAGCCCGGACAGGACCCGCGGCTACACCTTC. Translating gives CASSPDRTRGYTF.

The chain uses TRBV7-9 and TRBJ2-1, with TRBD2 matching 8 bases. This CDR3 comprises 16 residues. Germline V gives CDR1 SEHNR, CDR2 FQNEAQ (reference sequence). After removal of 5 bases from V and 1 base from J, the junction contained 7 bases not matched to a gene. CDR3 in amino acids: CASSGSGSASYNEQFF. CDR3 sequence (DNA): TGTGCCAGCAGCGGGAGCGGGAGTGCTTCCTACAATGAGCAGTTCTTC.

There are many counts of this clone. This chain uses TRBV28 with TRBJ2-1, with 11 nucleotides matching TRBD2. The CDR3 runs 13 residues. With 6 bases clipped from V and 8 bases from J, the junction kept 3 bases outside the gene matches. The germline gives CDR1 MDHEN, CDR2 SYDVKM. CDR3 sequence (DNA): TGTGCCAGCAGACTAGCGGGAGTGCATGAGCAGTTCTTC. Its protein is CASRLAGVHEQFF.

The chain carries TRBV19 and TRBJ1-5, with D maybe TRBD1 (5 bases). Looked up from germline, CDR1 is LNHDA and CDR2 is SQIVND (reference sequence). The CDR3 is 15 amino acids. Trimming removed 7 bases at V and 4 bases at J, with 17 bases between. This chain's CDR3 is CASTDSTHGNQPQHF. CDR3 bases: TGTGCCAGTACCGACAGCACCCACGGGAATCAGCCCCAGCATTTT.

This chain connects TRBV5-1 to TRBJ2-1; TRBD2 aligns across 9 bases. The CDR3 extends over 15 amino acids. The J segment lost 9 bases and the V segment lost 2 bases, leaving 9 bases of the junction unmatched. Per germline, CDR1 SGHRS and CDR2 YFSETQ. This CDR3 reads CASSFSGSLGGEQFF. The CDR3 nucleotides read TGCGCCAGCAGCTTTAGCGGGAGTCTTGGCGGTGAGCAGTTCTTC.

The J gene is TRBJ2-1, the V gene TRBV5-1; 9 bases fit TRBD1. The CDR3 runs to 17 residues. J was trimmed by 8 bases and V by 4 bases; bases with no gene match: 16. Germline CDR1 SGHRS, CDR2 YFSETQ. The chain's CDR3 is CASSRGSFTGGEDEQFF. DNA of the CDR3: TGCGCCAGCAGCCGTGGAAGTTTCACAGGGGGCGAGGATGAGCAGTTCTTC.

J is TRBJ1-2 and V is TRBV7-2; the D gene is possibly TRBD1 (6 bases). Per germline, CDR1 SGHTA and CDR2 FQGNSA. The CDR3 loop spans 15 amino acids. Trimming left V 5 bases short and J 8 bases short, with 21 bases between. The CDR3 protein is CASSLITGTIEGYTF. CDR3 in DNA: TGTGCCAGCAGCCTTATCACCGGGACAATAGAAGGCTACACCTTC.

This clone was counted only a few times. The J gene is TRBJ1-5, the V gene TRBV6-5; 8 positions match TRBD1. Germline CDR1 and CDR2: MNHEY and SVGAGI. With 4 bases clipped from V and 8 bases from J, the junction kept 7 bases outside the gene matches. The CDR3 is 14 amino acids. CDR3 protein: CASSWDRSSEPQHF. CDR3 in DNA: TGTGCCAGCAGTTGGGACAGGAGTTCGGAGCCCCAGCATTTT.

This clone is a singleton in its sample. The J gene is TRBJ2-1, the V gene TRBV30; 9 bases are a match to TRBD2. V lost 3 bases to trimming and J lost 9 bases; unmatched junction nucleotides: 6. Germline lookup yields CDR1 GTSNPN and CDR2 SVGIG (reference sequence). CDR3 length: 13 residues. In DNA, the CDR3 is TGTGCCTGGAGAAACGCGGGAGGGGCTGAGCAGTTCTTC. Encoded protein: CAWRNAGGAEQFF.

This chain connects TRBV7-2 to TRBJ2-1; a possible D gene is TRBD1 (6 bases). The CDR3 loop spans 13 amino acids. From germline, CDR1 is SGHTA and CDR2 FQGNSA. The V end was cut by 3 bases, the J end by 9 bases, with 12 bases between. CDR3 DNA: TGTGCCAGCAGCTTTTATATAGGGGGTGAGCAGTTCTTC. It codes for CASSFYIGGEQFF.

This clone was seen a few times. This chain connects TRBV6-5 to TRBJ1-2; 9 positions match TRBD1. Germline CDR1 reads MNHEY; CDR2 reads SVGAGI. The CDR3 consists of 14 residues. Trimming removed 6 bases from V and 2 bases from J; junction bases left unmatched: 4. The CDR3 DNA follows: TGTGCCAGCAGCCCGGGACAGGGAAACTATGGCTACACCTTC. Encoded protein: CASSPGQGNYGYTF.

CDR3 DNA sequence: TGTGCCATCACTAACCGGACAGGGCGCTATGGCTACACCTTC. Amino acid sequence: CAITNRTGRYGYTF. The chain uses TRBV10-3 and TRBJ1-2; 8 nucleotides align to TRBD1. The CDR3 contains 14 residues. Germline CDR1 reads ENHRY; CDR2 reads SYGVKD. J gave up 4 bases and V 7 bases, and 8 bases lay outside the gene matches.

The chain joins TRBV7-2 to TRBJ2-3; 12 bases line up with TRBD2. CDR1 SGHTA and CDR2 FQGNSA come from the germline V gene. The CDR3 has 15 amino acids. The trim removed 5 bases at V and 3 bases at J, leaving 3 bases unmatched. CDR3 sequence reads: CASSLTSGRTDTQYF. CDR3 nucleotides: TGTGCCAGCAGCCTAACTAGCGGGAGGACAGATACGCAGTATTTT.

The chain employs TRBV30 and TRBJ2-7, with 8 bases fitting TRBD2. This CDR3 spans 12 amino acids. Losses at the gene ends were 0 bases for V and 10 bases for J; bases not matched to a gene: 5. Germline V gene data show CDR1 as GTSNPN and CDR2 as SVGIG (reference sequence). The CDR3 DNA is TGTGCCTGGAGTGTACGGAGCGGGAGACAGTACTTC. Its translation is CAWSVRSGRQYF.

This clone occurred a few times. This chain connects TRBV5-1 to TRBJ2-7, with a weak D call TRBD2 (5 bases). This CDR3 has 12 amino acids. CDR1 and CDR2 (germline): SGHRS, YFSETQ. The V end lost 4 bases, the J end lost 4 bases, and 9 bases lay between the germline ends. CDR3 DNA: TGCGCCAGCAGCAGCGGCCCATACGAGCAGTACTTC. Amino acid sequence: CASSSGPYEQYF.

This clone was recorded a few times. The V and J genes are TRBV2 and TRBJ1-4; D uncertain. From germline, CDR1 is SNHLY and CDR2 FYNNEI. The CDR3 length is 14 residues. V was clipped by 6 bases and J by 5 bases, with 13 bases between them. The CDR3 is CASRYSSRNEKLFF. The CDR3 bases are TGTGCCAGCAGGTACAGTTCAAGGAATGAAAAACTGTTTTTT.

Comments on this clone: This specimen includes other DNA sequences encoding the same CDR3. The chain has TRBV18 and TRBJ1-1; possible D gene TRBD1, 5 bases. This CDR3 spans 13 amino acids. In germline, CDR1 is KGHSH, CDR2 LQKENI. The ends were cut back, 5 bases at V and 1 base at J, with 8 bases in the middle. CDR3 DNA: TGTGCCAGCTCAACGGGGGAGAACACTGAAGCTTTCTTT. Translation: CASSTGENTEAFF.